This T cell receptor (beta chain) came from a study of tumor and adjacent non-tumor tissue in lung cancer. Whole-study findings and limits: Patients with more diverse tumor TCRs had worse survival. Tumor repertoires had a smaller top 100 clone share than normal lung. Tumor tissue had significantly higher TCR diversity than normal lung.

The template was RNA from unsorted bulk tissue. More than 3 cm separated this lung sample from the edge of the tumor. Newly diagnosed lung cancer patients had thoracic surgery in China, August–late 2014, without prior chemotherapy. TCRbeta libraries were built with three rounds of nested PCR, modified from ARM-PCR. A single record per CDR3 protein comes from TCRdb applying MiXCR to the multiplex PCR reads. The sample lists tens of thousands of distinct CDR3 sequences, around two thirds occurring once. Remarks on this clonotype: Its antigen is as yet unknown. A clone one base away is much larger, so this may be a read error.

The CDR3 totals 15 residues. The J segment lost 5 bases and the V segment lost 3 bases, leaving 7 bases of the junction unmatched. What was sequenced was distant non-tumor lung tissue. The TCR comes from a woman aged 50 to 65 with non-small cell lung cancer. The chain joins TRBV12-3 or TRBV12-4 to TRBJ2-1; TRBD2 agrees at 7 bases. The CDR3: CASSFTLGLDNEQFF. In DNA form, the CDR3 reads TGTGCCAGCAGTTTCACGCTAGGACTAGACAATGAGCAGTTCTTC.